This TCR beta chain was retrieved from a study of shared clonotypes between healthy human individuals. General study results and limits: Represented diversity, genetic and exposure-history alike, was limited by few donors. Four donors shared around 5% of their naive CD4 clonotypes. It was the non-shared clonotypes that had lower generation probabilities than clonotypes shared by all four donors.

The germline V gene encodes CDR1 SGHDT and CDR2 YYEEEE. CDR3 length: 14 amino acids. Unmatched junction bases numbered 1, after V lost 3 bases and J lost 6 bases. Turning to this clone: Its antigen is currently unknown.

Several immunoSEQ 96-well plates shared each subset's DNA, each plate a replicate. Method: immunoSEQ multiplex PCR; TCRdb's copy keeps in-frame clones and lacks some. The sample contains nearly 2 million clones, approximately 95% of which appear only once. In the naive CD8 group, cells lacked CD45RO and were positively selected for CCR7, so terminally differentiated effector memory CD45RA+ cells were left out. The TCR sequence derives from a man aged 18-30 years in good health. Source material: naive CD8+ T cells sorted from blood. The genes are TRBV5-6 and TRBJ1-5, with 12 bases fitting TRBD1. The CDR3 DNA follows: TGTGCCAGCAGCTGGGGACAGGGGGCTCAGCCCCAGCATTTT. Amino acid sequence: CASSWGQGAQPQHF.